The clone carrying this T cell receptor (beta chain) occurred many times. This record comes from a study of T cells in Graves' hyperthyroidism and ophthalmopathy. The CDR3 extends over 14 amino acids. Germline V gene sequence: CDR1 SGHTA, CDR2 FQGNSA. The V end lost 3 bases, the J end lost 4 bases, and 12 bases lay between the germline ends. Authors of the study amplified TCR beta CDR3 regions from RNA transcripts. HTBI primers were used for first-round RT-PCR of the TCR CDR3. TCRdb reprocessed the multiplex PCR reads with MiXCR, giving one entry per CDR3 protein. The sample includes around 700,000 distinct CDR3 sequences, over 35% of them seen just once.

The chain is built from TRBV7-2 and TRBJ1-2; D is unclear. The source material was blood. This receptor was identified in a woman aged 40 to 49 with Graves' hyperthyroidism. The CDR3 DNA reads as TGTGCCAGCAGCTTCCCCGACACCGTCTATGGCTACACCTTC. It encodes CASSFPDTVYGYTF.